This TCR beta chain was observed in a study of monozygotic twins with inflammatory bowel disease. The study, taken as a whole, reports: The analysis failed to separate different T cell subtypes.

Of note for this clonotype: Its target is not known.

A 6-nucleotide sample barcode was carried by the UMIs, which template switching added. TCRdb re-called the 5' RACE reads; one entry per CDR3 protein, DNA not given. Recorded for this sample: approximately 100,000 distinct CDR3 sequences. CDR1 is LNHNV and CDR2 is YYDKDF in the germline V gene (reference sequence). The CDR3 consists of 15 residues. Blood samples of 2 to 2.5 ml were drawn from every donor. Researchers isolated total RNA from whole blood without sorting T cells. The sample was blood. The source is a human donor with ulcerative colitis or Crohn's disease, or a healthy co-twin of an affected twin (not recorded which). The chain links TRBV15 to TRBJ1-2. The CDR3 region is CATSRGLVANYGYTF. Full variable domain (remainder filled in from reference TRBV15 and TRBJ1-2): DAMVIQNPRYQVTQFGKPVTLSCSQTLNHNVMYWYQQKSSQAPKLLFHYYDKDFNNEADTPDNFQSRRPNTSFCFLDIRSPGLGDTAMYLCATSRGLVANYGYTFGSGTRLTVV.